This is a list of T cell receptor beta chains from one sample in a study of blood T cells in healthy people across ages. TCRdb passed the 5' RACE reads through MiXCR, listing each CDR3 protein once. Among about 640,000 distinct CDR3 sequences listed, 40% to 45% were seen once. Sequenced: blood. The source of these receptors is an older man in good health. Both conserved end residues are part of each CDR3. D genes are given only for firm matches. Expanded clones get a size class; other rows say once, few or many, or leave the size out.

>TRBD1|many|TRBV5-1|TRBJ2-1
CASSRTGGAGYNEQFF
TGCGCCAGCAGCCGTACAGGGGGCGCGGGGTACAATGAGCAGTTCTTC
>TRBD1|NA|TRBV5-5|TRBJ2-5
CASSFTGGPETQYF
TGTGCCAGCAGCTTTACAGGGGGCCCGGAGACCCAGTACTTC
>NA|NA|TRBV7-3|TRBJ2-3
CASSLKGLSGYGDTQYF
TGTGCCAGCAGCTTAAAGGGCCTTAGCGGCTACGGAGATACGCAGTATTTT
>NA|NA|TRBV15|TRBJ1-5
CATSRDRAGRQQPQHF
TGTGCCACCAGCAGAGATCGGGCAGGGAGACAGCAGCCCCAGCATTTT
>TRBD2|NA|TRBV28|TRBJ2-7
CASSLSTSGTNEQYF
TGTGCCAGCAGTTTGAGCACTAGCGGAACCAATGAGCAGTACTTC
>TRBD1|few|TRBV3-1|TRBJ2-3
CASSHSRQGSTDTQYF
TGTGCCAGCAGCCATTCCCGACAGGGTAGCACAGATACGCAGTATTTT
>NA|NA|TRBV6-2/TRBV6-3|TRBJ1-4
CASTNPGRSFNEKLFF
TGTGCCAGCACTAATCCGGGACGGAGCTTCAATGAAAAACTGTTTTTT
>TRBD1|NA|TRBV30|TRBJ1-2
CAWRAPGTVLANYGYTF
TGTGCCTGGAGGGCCCCCGGGACAGTGTTAGCTAACTATGGCTACACCTTC
>NA|many|TRBV6-5|TRBJ2-7
CASSGTLSSYEQYF
TGTGCCAGTTCTGGGACACTCAGCTCCTACGAGCAGTACTTC
>NA|many|TRBV29-1|TRBJ2-6
CSVGSGANVLTF
TGCAGCGTTGGCTCTGGGGCCAACGTCCTGACTTTC
>TRBD1|NA|TRBV13|TRBJ2-3
CASSPQGAATDTQYF
TGTGCCAGCAGCCCTCAGGGGGCCGCCACAGATACGCAGTATTTT
>NA|NA|TRBV7-2|TRBJ2-5
CAGALRDGVNNEQYF
TGTGCCGGGGCCTTAAGGGACGGGGTTAACAATGAGCAGTACTTC
>TRBD2|few|TRBV7-2|TRBJ2-1
CASSLIAGGQNEQFF
TGTGCCAGCAGCCTAATAGCGGGGGGGCAGAATGAGCAGTTCTTC
>NA|NA|TRBV7-8|TRBJ2-7
CASSSDLLSNEQYF
TGTGCCAGCAGCTCCGACCTTTTAAGCAATGAGCAGTACTTC
>NA|NA|TRBV4-3|TRBJ2-1
CASSRTFPPYNEQFF
TGCGCCAGTAGCCGGACTTTTCCCCCTTACAATGAGCAGTTCTTC
>NA|NA|TRBV15|TRBJ2-3
CATSRDLAGMSDTQYF
TGTGCCACCAGCAGAGATTTGGCGGGGATGTCAGATACGCAGTATTTT